One T cell receptor beta chain is described in this entry. Germline V gene lookup returns CDR1 SEHNR and CDR2 FQNEAQ (reference sequence). The ends were cut back, 9 bases at V and 6 bases at J, with 27 bases in the middle. The length of the CDR3 is 18 residues. This study enrolled people aged roughly 18 to 89 from about 24 US geographic areas. Participants reported their clinical history, and cohort assignment relied on those reports. Profiling relied on immunoSEQ multiplex PCR, and the TCRdb table lists in-frame clones only, not all of them. The data hold about 82,000 clones, with roughly 90% observed a single time. The data derive from a study of blood T cell repertoires in COVID-19. Study-level information: T cells, B-cell-depleted T cells, or PBMCs provided the cDNA or gDNA that served as material.

The chain links TRBV7-9 to TRBJ1-6; D gene unclear. The TCR was taken from a woman between 45 and 60 years old with acute COVID-19. Sequenced: PBMCs or T cells enriched from blood (not recorded which). This CDR3 reads CARRAGCNLGLSNSPLHF. For the CDR3, the DNA is TGTGCCAGGAGGGCGGGGTGCAACCTCGGTTTGAGTAATTCACCCCTCCACTTT.